This entry is about one T cell receptor beta chain. Its antigen specificity is not known. No much larger clone is present one base from it, and per-base qualities are unavailable. These data are taken from a study of blood T cell repertoires in COVID-19 (dated by TCRdb to the early 2020s). Study-wide context: Samples covering the acute and convalescent phases of COVID-19 were provided by collaborators in the United States, Italy and Spain. The material from the prospective study consisted of cDNA or gDNA derived from T cells, B-cell-depleted T cells, or PBMCs. The dataset comprised deeply sampled blood TCRbeta repertoires from subjects exposed to, actively infected with, or recovered from COVID-19. A freely available public database, intended as a resource for researchers studying the immune response to SARS-CoV-2, is where the repertoires were released. Samples were obtained from the ongoing ImmuneRACE study (first 160 participants) and from roughly 1,300 subjects provided by 6 global collaborators. A de-identified subject ID, COVID-19 status, age in years and sex were almost always included in the sample metadata. Where available, HLA class I and class II types were obtained from metadata supplied by the sample provider rather than from assay-based typing.

Cut back by 4 bases and 4 bases, the V and J ends lie 15 bases apart. The CDR3 sequence holds 15 residues, the cysteine and phenylalanine included. Kept here is only the CDR3 DNA, which spans 45 bases and is read in frame from base 1. The CDR1 and CDR2 encoded by the germline V gene are KGHDR and SFDVKD. The research as a whole found: Clinical and demographic metadata were provided uncurated, with the amount varying by source and participant.

TCRbeta CDR3 regions were amplified from genomic DNA by means of the immunoSEQ Assay, a bias-controlled multiplex PCR. Per the authors' processing: The number of nucleated cells in each sample was estimated from the amplification of reference gene primers within the assay. To quantify the absolute abundance of each unique TCRbeta CDR3 rearrangement, sequence reads were collapsed and filtered. For each sample, productive Simpson clonality was calculated as the square root of Simpson's diversity index across productive rearrangements. Entries here come from immuneACCESS through TCRdb and include only in-frame sequences with V and J called. Some clones fail to appear in such tables; in the studies checked, an unresolved V gene covers under half of the shortfall, and the cause of the remainder is unknown. V, J and clone size were drawn from that table, and D and trimming were deduced from the DNA. The sample includes roughly 220,000 clones, with about nine tenths observed a single time. In total, the top ten clones hold 2.2% of the sample.

Another Seattle source contributed samples from volunteer blood donors who had recovered from COVID-19. Each collaborating institution followed its own protocols to collect whole blood in K2EDTA tubes. For TCRbeta analysis, collaborator samples were shipped as frozen whole blood, as isolated PBMCs, or as DNA extracted from either sample type. The material sequenced was peripheral blood. The origin of this receptor is a man aged 30-40 years who had recovered from COVID-19. The V gene is TRBV24-1 and the J gene is TRBJ1-2; the D segment could be TRBD1, given 5 matching bases. The CDR3 protein is CATSDRPGESYGYTF. The bases read TGTGCCACCAGTGACCGGCCGGGGGAAAGCTATGGCTACACCTTC.